This note documents a single T cell receptor (beta chain) sequence. Its target is unknown. The data belong to a study of shared clonotypes between healthy human individuals. Across the whole study: Every donor yielded three CD4 naive, three CD4 memory, two CD8 naive and one CD8 memory plate.

Authors' methods: Sequence data from immunoSEQ were junction-only and lacked quality scores; consequently, filtering differed. Libraries were prepared by immunoSEQ multiplex PCR; TCRdb keeps only in-frame clonotypes and omits some of them. V, J and clone size were drawn from that table, and D and trimming were deduced from the DNA. The data show about 2.1 million clones, with just over 90% seen just once and about 1.7% held by the top ten. The study's findings and limits: What naive subsets generally showed was a larger estimated richness than memory subsets showed. Compared with clonotypes that all four donors shared, non-shared clonotypes had lower generation probabilities.

Naive CD8 cells lacked CD45RO and underwent positive selection for CCR7, leaving out terminally differentiated effector memory CD45RA+ cells. CDR1 and CDR2 from the germline V gene are SGDLS and YYNGEE. The CDR3 has 13 amino acids. V was shortened by 3 bases and J by 2 bases, with 7 bases between the two germline ends. The sequencing input was naive CD8+ T cells from PBMCs. V usage is TRBV9 and J usage is TRBJ2-3; D gene unclear. The TCR was taken from a man in his late teens or twenties in good health. Some clones in this sample may be carry-over from other donors' samples. The CDR3 DNA reads TGTGCCAGCAGCGCCCCTACCACAGATACGCAGTATTTT. As protein: CASSAPTTDTQYF.